This entry lists 9 T cell receptor beta chains sequenced from one sample in a study of blood T cell repertoires in COVID-19. Using immunoSEQ multiplex PCR, the repertoire was profiled, and TCRdb retains in-frame clones only, with some absent. The sample carries about 59,000 clones, 70% to 80% recorded once. Sequencing was performed on peripheral blood. These receptor sequences come from a man between 60 and 75 years old with acute or convalescent COVID-19.

The chain employs TRBV3-1 (or the pseudogene TRBV3-2) and TRBJ2-7; D not resolved. Germline lookup yields CDR1 LGHDT and CDR2 YNNKEL (reference sequence). The CDR3 spans 13 residues. The V gene lost 2 bases and the J gene lost 4 bases, with 9 bases spanning the gap. CDR3 protein: CASSQWLAYEQYF. The CDR3 DNA sequence: TGTGCCAGCAGCCAATGGCTTGCATACGAGCAGTACTTC.

This chain uses TRBV7-9 with TRBJ1-4; perhaps TRBD1 as D (6 bases). Trimming stripped 2 bases from V and 6 bases from J, with 10 bases between. This CDR3 is 14 amino acids long. Germline V lookup: CDR1 SEHNR, CDR2 FQNEAQ (reference sequence). The CDR3: CASSLRTADEKLFF. The CDR3 coding sequence is TGTGCCAGCAGCTTACGGACAGCAGATGAAAAACTGTTTTTT.

In DNA, the CDR3 is TGTGCCAGTAGTACCTCAGCGACAGGGGGCAGCGGGGAGCTGTTTTTT. This translates into CASSTSATGGSGELFF. The rearrangement uses TRBV19 and TRBJ2-2; 10 bases fit TRBD1. This CDR3 contains 16 residues. V was pared by 4 bases and J by 7 bases, with 9 bases of the junction left unmatched. CDR1 and CDR2 from the germline V gene are LNHDA and SQIVND (reference sequence).

The V and J genes are TRBV10-1 and TRBJ2-7; D gene uncertain. Germline CDR1 is WNHNN and CDR2 is SYGVQD (reference sequence). Trimming removed 3 bases at V and 3 bases at J, with 6 bases between. This CDR3 comprises 12 residues. Written as DNA, the CDR3 is TGCGCCAGCAGTGAATCGGGCTACGAGCAGTACTTC. Amino acid sequence: CASSESGYEQYF.

The V gene is TRBV27, the J gene TRBJ1-2; 9 bases line up with TRBD1. CDR3 length: 15 residues. Trimming took 8 bases from V and 0 from J; bases not matched to a gene: 7. CDR1 and CDR2 (germline): MNHEY, SMNVEV (reference sequence). The CDR3 nucleotides read TGTGCCAGCCGTGGACAGGGGAAGGCTAACTATGGCTACACCTTC. Translated, it gives CASRGQGKANYGYTF.

The chain is built from TRBV30 and TRBJ1-4; 7 nucleotides match TRBD1. This CDR3 contains 17 residues. The trim removed 2 bases at V and 3 bases at J, leaving 12 bases unmatched. Germline CDR1 reads GTSNPN; CDR2 reads SVGIG (reference sequence). The DNA of the CDR3 is TGTGCCTGGAGTCCGACAGGGACGGGTAGAGCTAATGAAAAACTGTTTTTT. Its translation is CAWSPTGTGRANEKLFF.

The chain is built from TRBV10-3 and TRBJ2-2, with 9 bases matching TRBD1. CDR3 size: 15 residues. Trimming at V came to 3 bases and at J to 4 bases, leaving 3 bases not matched to a gene. Germline V lookup: CDR1 ENHRY, CDR2 SYGVKD. Here the CDR3 reads CAISDSTGGTGELFF. For the CDR3, the DNA is TGTGCCATCAGTGACTCGACAGGGGGCACCGGGGAGCTGTTTTTT.

The chain combines TRBV28 with TRBJ1-5, with D maybe TRBD1 (5 bases). Germline V gene lookup returns CDR1 MDHEN and CDR2 SYDVKM. V gave up 3 bases and J gave up 3 bases, with 21 bases separating them. The CDR3 has 18 amino acids. The CDR3 region has the DNA TGTGCCAGCAGTTTGTGGGGGGGAGTCGAACGTAACAATCAGCCCCAGCATTTT. Translated: CASSLWGGVERNNQPQHF.

CDR3 sequence: CATSAGTGASPLHF. The DNA of the CDR3 is TGTGCCACCAGCGCCGGGACAGGCGCTTCACCCCTCCACTTT. The J gene is TRBJ1-6, the V gene TRBV15; 8 bases fit TRBD1. The V gene's germline CDR1 is LNHNV and CDR2 YYDKDF (reference sequence). The ends lost 5 bases at V and 9 bases at J; junction bases unmatched: 6. The CDR3 runs to 14 residues.